These T cell receptor beta chains were read from a single sample in a study of cytomegalovirus exposure and HLA in healthy donors. Assay: immunoSEQ multiplex PCR; the TCRdb copy retains only in-frame clones and omits some. The sample consists of 150,000 to 200,000 clones, more than 60% of them appearing once. Material: PBMCs. The receptor source for this set is a woman aged 40 to 50 in good health and CMV-seropositive. CDR3s include the opening cysteine and the closing phenylalanine or tryptophan. The D gene is left open where the match is weak. A row's size may be missing; if present it is once, few, many or a size class.

size	V	J	D	CDR3	DNA
NA	TRBV7-8	TRBJ2-7	TRBD1	CASSLGTGGEQYF	TGTGCCAGCAGCCTCGGGACAGGGGGTGAGCAGTACTTC
NA	TRBV20-1	TRBJ2-7	NA	CSADSHEQYF	TGCAGTGCTGATAGCCACGAGCAGTACTTC
NA	TRBV5-1	TRBJ2-3	NA	CASSYGGREDTQYF	TGCGCCAGCAGCTACGGGGGGCGAGAAGATACGCAGTATTTT
NA	TRBV5-1	TRBJ1-2	TRBD1	CASSLPGQGFYGYTF	TGCGCCAGCAGCTTACCGGGACAGGGGTTCTATGGCTACACCTTC
few	TRBV19	TRBJ2-7	TRBD2	CASSRLAGGVYEQYF	TGTGCCAGTAGTCGACTAGCGGGAGGGGTTTACGAGCAGTACTTC
NA	TRBV27	TRBJ2-3	TRBD2	CASRGGTSGNRGTDTQYF	TGTGCCAGCAGAGGGGGGACTAGCGGGAATCGGGGGACAGATACGCAGTATTTT
few	TRBV11-2	TRBJ2-7	TRBD1	CASSQDRSSSYEQYF	TGTGCCAGCAGCCAGGACAGGTCGAGCTCCTACGAGCAGTACTTC
NA	TRBV30	TRBJ2-2	NA	CAWSLGIAGELFF	TGTGCCTGGAGTCTAGGCATCGCCGGGGAGCTGTTTTTT
NA	TRBV7-7	TRBJ2-5	NA	CASRSLDGGQETQYF	TGTGCTAGCAGGTCCCTTGACGGGGGCCAAGAGACCCAGTACTTC
NA	TRBV10-1	TRBJ1-5	TRBD1	CASPKPGQLCNQPQHF	TGCGCCAGCCCTAAACCGGGACAGCTATGCAATCAGCCCCAGCATTTT
few	TRBV19	TRBJ2-1	TRBD2	CASTAGTSGNNEQFF	TGTGCCAGTACAGCCGGGACTAGCGGCAACAATGAGCAGTTCTTC
NA	TRBV7-5	TRBJ2-1	NA	CARNRNSWQGGVYEQFF	TGTGCCAGAAACAGAAACTCCTGGCAGGGGGGTGTGTATGAGCAGTTCTTC
NA	TRBV21-1	TRBJ1-2	NA	CASSKRPRTGGLSYGYTF	TGTGCCAGCAGCAAACGCCCCCGGACAGGGGGCCTATCTTATGGCTACACCTTC
NA	TRBV6-5	TRBJ1-6	TRBD1	CASSYSNRGQSPLHF	TGTGCCAGCAGTTACTCGAACAGGGGGCAGTCACCCCTCCACTTT
few	TRBV6-5	TRBJ2-7	TRBD1	CASSPRTGAESEQYF	TGTGCCAGCAGTCCAAGGACAGGGGCCGAATCCGAGCAGTACTTC
NA	TRBV9	TRBJ1-1	NA	CASSVGRMGSTEAFF	TGTGCCAGCAGCGTAGGTCGGATGGGGAGCACTGAAGCTTTCTTT
NA	TRBV7-9	TRBJ2-7	TRBD2	CASSPRLAGGKEQYF	TGTGCCAGCAGCCCCCGTTTAGCGGGAGGTAAAGAGCAGTACTTC
NA	TRBV28	TRBJ1-1	NA	CASKEGANTEAFF	TGTGCCAGCAAGGAGGGAGCGAACACTGAAGCTTTCTTT
NA	TRBV28	TRBJ1-1	NA	CASSQPAPDSRGFF	TGTGCCAGCAGTCAACCCGCCCCAGACAGCAGAGGTTTCTTT
NA	TRBV9	TRBJ2-5	TRBD2	CASSVSIAGGQETQYF	TGTGCCAGCAGCGTGTCTATAGCGGGAGGCCAAGAGACCCAGTACTTC